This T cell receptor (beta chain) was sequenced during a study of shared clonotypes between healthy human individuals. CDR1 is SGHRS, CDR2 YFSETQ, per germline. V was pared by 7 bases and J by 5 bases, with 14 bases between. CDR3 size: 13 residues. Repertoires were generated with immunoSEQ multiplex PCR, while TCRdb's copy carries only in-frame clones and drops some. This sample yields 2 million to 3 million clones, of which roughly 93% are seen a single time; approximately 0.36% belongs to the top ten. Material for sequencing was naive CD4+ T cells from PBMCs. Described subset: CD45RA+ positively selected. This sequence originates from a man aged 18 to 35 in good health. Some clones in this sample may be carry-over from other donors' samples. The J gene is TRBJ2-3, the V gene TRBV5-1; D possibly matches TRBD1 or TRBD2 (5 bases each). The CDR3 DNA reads TGCGCCAGCCTCAACGGGGCCGAAGATACGCAGTATTTT. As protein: CASLNGAEDTQYF.